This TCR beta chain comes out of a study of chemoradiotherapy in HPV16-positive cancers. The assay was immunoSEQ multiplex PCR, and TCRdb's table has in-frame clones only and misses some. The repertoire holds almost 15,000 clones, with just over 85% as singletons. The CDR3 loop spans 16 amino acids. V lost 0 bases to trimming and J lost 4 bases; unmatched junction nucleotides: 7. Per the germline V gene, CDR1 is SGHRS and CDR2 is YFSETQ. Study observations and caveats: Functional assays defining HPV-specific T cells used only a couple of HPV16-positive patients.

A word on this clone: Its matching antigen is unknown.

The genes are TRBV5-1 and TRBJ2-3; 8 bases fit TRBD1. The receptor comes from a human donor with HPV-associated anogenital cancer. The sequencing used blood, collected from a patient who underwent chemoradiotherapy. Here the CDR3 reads CASSLAPDRAPDTQYF. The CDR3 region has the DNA TGCGCCAGCAGCTTGGCCCCGGACAGGGCCCCAGATACGCAGTATTTT. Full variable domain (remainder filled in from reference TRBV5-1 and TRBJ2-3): KAGVTQTPRYLIKTRGQQVTLSCSPISGHRSVSWYQQTPGQGLQFLFEYFSETQRNKGNFPGRFSGRQFSNSRSEMNVSTLELGDSALYLCASSLAPDRAPDTQYFGPGTRLTVL.